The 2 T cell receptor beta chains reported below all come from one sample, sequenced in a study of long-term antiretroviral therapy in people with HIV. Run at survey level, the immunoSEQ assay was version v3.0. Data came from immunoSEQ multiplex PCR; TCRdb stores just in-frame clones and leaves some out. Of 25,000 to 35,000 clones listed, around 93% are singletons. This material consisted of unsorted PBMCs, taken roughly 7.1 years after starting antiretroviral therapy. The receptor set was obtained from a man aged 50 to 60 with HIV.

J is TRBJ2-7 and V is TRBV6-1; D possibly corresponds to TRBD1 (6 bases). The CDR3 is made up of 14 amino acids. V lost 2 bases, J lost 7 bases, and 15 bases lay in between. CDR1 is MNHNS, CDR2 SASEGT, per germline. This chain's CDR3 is CASSETTRRGEQYF. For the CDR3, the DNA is TGTGCCAGCAGTGAAACGACCCGCAGGGGAGAGCAGTACTTC.

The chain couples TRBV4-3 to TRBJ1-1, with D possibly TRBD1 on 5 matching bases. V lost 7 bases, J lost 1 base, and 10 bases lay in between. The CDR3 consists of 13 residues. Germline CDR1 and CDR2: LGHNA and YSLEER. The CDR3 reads CASTRQRNTEAFF. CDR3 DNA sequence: TGCGCCAGCACGAGACAGCGGAACACTGAAGCTTTCTTT.